This TCR beta chain is drawn from a study of T cells after yellow fever vaccination. On the study more broadly: Preparation used SMART-Seq v4 Ultra Low Input for the low-cell-number fractions. Study-wide results and caveats: The secondary response was weaker but peaked faster, day 5 versus 15. The booster saw the reappearance of most primary-vaccination clones (around 95% CD4, around 90% CD8).

Worth noting for this clonotype: Its specificity is not known.

Germline CDR1 is SGHAT and CDR2 is FQDESV (reference sequence). V was trimmed by 0 bases and J by 1 base, leaving 7 bases between them. The CDR3 has 16 amino acids. Production of TCR cDNA was by 5'RACE template switching, which also added a universal primer site and UMIs. TCRdb ran MiXCR on the 5' RACE reads and lists one entry per CDR3 protein. The data hold around 250,000 distinct CDR3 sequences, with 5.2% observed a single time. This rearrangement joins TRBV11-1 to TRBJ2-6, with D maybe TRBD1 (6 bases). This sequence originates from a man aged 18 to 29 who received the YFV17D yellow fever vaccine. This specimen was CD4+ T cells sorted from PBMCs, taken on the day of the yellow fever booster vaccination. In DNA form, the CDR3 reads TGTGCCAGCAGCTTAGCGCAGGGGTCTGGGGCCAACGTCCTGACTTTC. Translating gives CASSLAQGSGANVLTF.